These 15 T cell receptor beta chains share one sample of origin, sequenced in a study of identical twins. TCRdb reanalysed the 5' RACE reads using MiXCR and keeps one entry per CDR3 protein. This table holds approximately 700,000 distinct CDR3 sequences, 18% found once. The data also belong to a second study, concerning T cells expressing NK-cell markers.

The sequenced material came from PBMCs. The origin of the receptors is a woman between 18 and 29 years old in good health.

This clonotype was counted a few times. V is TRBV2 and J is TRBJ1-2; possible D gene TRBD1, 5 bases. The CDR3 totals 11 residues. Trimming took 7 bases from V and 4 from J, leaving 7 bases between them. The germline gives CDR1 SNHLY, CDR2 FYNNEI. CDR3: CASTRGYGYTF. DNA of the CDR3: TGTGCCAGCACGAGGGGCTATGGCTACACCTTC. The full variable domain, completed using reference TRBV2 and TRBJ1-2, is EPEVTQTPSHQVTQMGQEVILRCVPISNHLYFYWYRQILGQKVEFLVSFYNNEISEKSEIFDDQFSVERPDGSNFTLKIRSTKLEDSAMYFCASTRGYGYTFGSGTRLTVV.

Here the CDR3 DNA reads TGTGCCAGCAGCAAGAGGACTAGCGGGATGGAAGAGACCCAGTACTTC. Translating gives CASSKRTSGMEETQYF. The gene calls are TRBV21-1 and TRBJ2-5; the D call TRBD2 from the table was never checked on the DNA. TRBV21-1 is a known pseudogene. The CDR3 runs 16 residues.

This rearrangement joins TRBV20-1 to TRBJ1-6; possibly TRBD1 for D (5 bases). Trimming cost V 0 bases and J 1 base, with 10 bases left between them. The CDR3 extends over 16 amino acids. Germline V gene sequence: CDR1 DFQATT, CDR2 SNEGSKA (reference sequence). The CDR3 loop reads CSARDRTRSYNSPLHF. CDR3 coding DNA: TGCAGTGCTAGAGATCGGACAAGATCCTATAATTCACCCCTCCACTTT.

Points on this clonotype: A junction end diverges from the germline sequence, so it may reflect a read error. V gene TRBV20-1 combines with J gene TRBJ2-2; 9 bases line up with TRBD1. Germline CDR1 DFQATT, CDR2 SNEGSKA (reference sequence). This CDR3 is built from 14 residues. The CDR3 nucleotides are TGCAGTGCCGGAGACAGGGGGAACACCAGGGAGCTGTTTTTT. Translation: CSAGDRGNTRELFF.

V is TRBV18 and J is TRBJ2-1; TRBD2 agrees at 11 bases. This CDR3 contains 16 residues. With 5 bases clipped from V and 4 bases from J, the junction kept 7 bases outside the gene matches. Germline V lookup: CDR1 KGHSH, CDR2 LQKENI. DNA for the CDR3: TGTGCCAGCTCATTTCCGGGACTAGCGGTTTACAATGAGCAGTTCTTC. Its translation is CASSFPGLAVYNEQFF.

J is TRBJ1-5 and V is TRBV19; the D gene is possibly TRBD1 (6 bases). V was cut by 6 bases and J by 7 bases, with 16 bases left in between. The germline gives CDR1 LNHDA, CDR2 SQIVND (reference sequence). The CDR3 is 14 amino acids. CDR3 sequence: CASRGAGPGQPQHF. The CDR3 DNA reads as TGTGCCAGTAGGGGGGCGGGTCCAGGACAGCCCCAGCATTTT.

This clonotype was counted a few times. The V and J genes are TRBV12-3 or TRBV12-4 and TRBJ1-2, with 7 bases fitting TRBD1. The CDR3 runs 14 residues. Germline trimming cut 0 bases from V and 7 bases from J; bases unmatched to any gene: 5. This CDR3 reads CASSLARQGGGYTF. The CDR3 nucleotides are TGTGCCAGCAGTTTAGCGCGACAGGGTGGTGGCTACACCTTC.

This clonotype occurred a few times. As DNA, the CDR3 is TGTGCCAGCAGGGGTCGAGGCCATGGCTACACCTTC. Its protein is CASRGRGHGYTF. V gene TRBV6-5 combines with J gene TRBJ1-2; no definite D call. CDR1 MNHEY and CDR2 SVGAGI come from the germline V gene. The germline V and J ends were trimmed by 6 bases and 6 bases, with 11 bases remaining between them. The CDR3 extends over 12 amino acids.

This clonotype was seen many times. The CDR3, as DNA: TGTGCCAGCAGCCCAGGACGCACAGATACGCAGTATTTT. This translates into CASSPGRTDTQYF. This rearrangement joins TRBV7-3 to TRBJ2-3; unclear D gene. Germline CDR1 and CDR2: SGHTA and FQGTGA. The V end was cut by 5 bases, the J end by 1 base, with 7 bases between. This CDR3 has 13 residues. The whole variable domain, remainder taken from reference TRBV7-3 and TRBJ2-3, is GAGVSQTPSNKVTEKGKYVELRCDPISGHTALYWYRQSLGQGPEFLIYFQGTGAADDSGLPNDRFFAVRPEGSVSTLKIQRTERGDSAVYLCASSPGRTDTQYFGPGTRLTVL.

The rearrangement links TRBV7-2 to TRBJ2-3; TRBD2 matches 13 bases. The J segment lost 2 bases and the V segment lost 4 bases, leaving 6 bases of the junction unmatched. CDR1 SGHTA and CDR2 FQGNSA come from the germline V gene. This CDR3 is 17 amino acids long. Here the CDR3 reads CASSSRLAGGATDTQYF. The CDR3 region has the DNA TGTGCCAGCAGCTCTCGACTAGCGGGAGGTGCCACAGATACGCAGTATTTT.

This chain links TRBV6-5 with TRBJ2-3, with TRBD2 matching 8 bases. The CDR3 loop spans 16 amino acids. V shed 0 bases, J shed 3 bases, and the junction held 5 bases outside the gene matches. Looked up from germline, CDR1 is MNHEY and CDR2 is SVGAGI. The CDR3 DNA is TGTGCCAGCAGTTACTCGTTCGGGGGGGCGACAGATACGCAGTATTTT. Translation: CASSYSFGGATDTQYF.

This clonotype turned up a few times. The chain couples TRBV6-2 or TRBV6-3 to TRBJ2-7, with 8 bases lining up with TRBD1. The CDR3 contains 12 residues. Per the germline V gene, CDR1 is MNHEY and CDR2 is SVGEGT. Losses at the gene ends were 11 bases for V and 5 bases for J; bases not matched to a gene: 8. The CDR3, as DNA: TGTGCCGCCGAAGACAGGGGCCACGAGCAGTACTTC. Translated, it gives CAAEDRGHEQYF.

This clonotype showed up just a few times. The rearrangement joins TRBV5-5 to TRBJ2-3; 8 nucleotides match TRBD1. Germline CDR1 reads SGHKS; CDR2 reads YYEKEE (reference sequence). The ends lost 4 bases at V and 8 bases at J; junction bases unmatched: 6. This CDR3 has 13 amino acids. The CDR3 spells CASSRDRSGTQYF. The CDR3 region has the DNA TGTGCCAGCAGCAGGGACAGGTCCGGTACGCAGTATTTT.

V is TRBV15 and J is TRBJ1-4, with D uncertain. Germline V gives CDR1 LNHNV, CDR2 YYDKDF (reference sequence). This CDR3 is built from 14 residues. Trimming shortened V by 0 bases and J by 4 bases, and 6 bases separated the two germline ends. CDR3 region: CATSRDLINEKLFF. The DNA of the CDR3 is TGTGCCACCAGCAGAGATCTTATTAATGAAAAACTGTTTTTT.

V usage is TRBV11-2 and J usage is TRBJ2-3, with D possibly matching TRBD2 (7 bases). CDR3 size: 15 residues. Per germline, CDR1 SGHAT and CDR2 FQNNGV. Trimming removed 3 bases from V and 0 bases from J, with 10 bases in between. The CDR3 is CASSFAGASTDTQYF. The DNA of the CDR3 is TGTGCCAGCAGCTTTGCGGGGGCTAGCACAGATACGCAGTATTTT.